The next 21 T cell receptor beta chains were all read from a single sample in a study of cytomegalovirus exposure and HLA in healthy donors. The PCR had 60 Vbeta and 13 Jbeta primers. Only in-frame clones appear in the TCRdb table, and some are missing; sequencing was by immunoSEQ multiplex PCR. The sample holds 150,000 to 200,000 clones, around 86% seen once. Sequencing input: PBMCs. The receptors originated from a human donor in good health.

The chain recombines TRBV6-1 with TRBJ2-1; perhaps TRBD1 as D (6 bases). Germline CDR1 MNHNS, CDR2 SASEGT. V lost 1 base and J lost 8, with 12 bases in between. CDR3 length: 14 amino acids. The CDR3 DNA reads as TGTGCCAGCAGTGAAGGGATTTGGGGGCATGAGCAGTTCTTC. Translation gives CASSEGIWGHEQFF.

J is TRBJ1-4 and V is TRBV2, with D possibly being TRBD1 (5 bases). The V gene's germline CDR1 is SNHLY and CDR2 FYNNEI. Trimming left V 7 bases short and J 5 bases short, with 11 bases between. The CDR3 length is 13 residues. CDR3 sequence (DNA): TGTGCCAGCATCACCCAGGGAAATGAAAAACTGTTTTTT. This codes for CASITQGNEKLFF.

The J gene is TRBJ1-6, the V gene TRBV19, with D tentatively TRBD1 (5 bases). Germline V gene lookup returns CDR1 LNHDA and CDR2 SQIVND (reference sequence). Trimming removed 7 bases at V and 5 bases at J, with 9 bases between. CDR3 size: 13 residues. CDR3 residues: CASMGQNNSPLHF. The CDR3 DNA reads as TGTGCCAGTATGGGGCAGAATAATTCACCCCTCCACTTT. The variable domain in full, completed from reference TRBV19 and TRBJ1-6, reads DGGITQSPKYLFRKEGQNVTLSCEQNLNHDAMYWYRQDPGQGLRLIYYSQIVNDFQKGDIAEGYSVSREKKESFPLTVTSAQKNPTAFYLCASMGQNNSPLHFGNGTRLTVT.

The CDR3 loop is CASSLEGGGSPLHF. In DNA form, the CDR3 reads TGCGCCAGCAGCTTGGAAGGGGGGGGTTCACCCCTCCACTTT. V is TRBV5-1 and J is TRBJ1-6; maybe TRBD1 (6 bases). Trimming removed 0 bases from V and 9 bases from J, with 10 bases in between. CDR1 SGHRS and CDR2 YFSETQ come from the germline V gene. This CDR3 spans 14 amino acids.

The rearrangement joins TRBV6-5 to TRBJ2-5; 10 positions agree with TRBD2. The J call may be mistaken, given a closer DNA end match to TRBJ2-7. This CDR3 spans 13 amino acids. Per the germline V gene, CDR1 is MNHEY and CDR2 is SVGAGI. This chain's CDR3 is CASRTSGYYEQYF. In DNA form, the CDR3 reads TGTGCCAGCAGGACTAGCGGGTACTACGAGCAGTACTTC.

V gene TRBV4-1 combines with J gene TRBJ2-7; 12 bases agree with TRBD1. CDR1 is MGHRA, CDR2 YSYEKL, per germline. The CDR3 runs to 15 residues. V shed 3 bases, J shed 4 bases, and the junction held 4 bases outside the gene matches. The CDR3 DNA follows: TGCGCCAGCAGCCACGGGACAGGGGGCGTTTACGAGCAGTACTTC. It specifies CASSHGTGGVYEQYF.

This rearrangement joins TRBV7-2 to TRBJ2-7; tentatively, D is TRBD2 (6 bases). This CDR3 is built from 13 residues. The germline gives CDR1 SGHTA, CDR2 FQGNSA. V was shortened by 3 bases and J by 1 base, with 7 bases between the two germline ends. The CDR3 DNA reads TGTGCCAGCAGCTTGACTAGTTCCTACGAGCAGTACTTC. Translation: CASSLTSSYEQYF.

This clone was detected once. This sequence joins TRBV5-6 and TRBJ2-5; TRBD2 aligns across 11 bases. Germline values: CDR1 SGHDT, CDR2 YYEEEE. The J segment lost 4 bases and the V segment lost 3 bases, leaving 5 bases of the junction unmatched. The CDR3 loop spans 15 amino acids. The DNA of the CDR3 is TGTGCCAGCAGCTCCACCGGGACTAGCGGAGAGACCCAGTACTTC. Translating gives CASSSTGTSGETQYF.

This chain connects TRBV7-6 to TRBJ2-3, with 9 bases identical to TRBD2. Germline V gives CDR1 SGHVS, CDR2 FNYEAQ. V was clipped by 5 bases and J by 2 bases; unmatched bases: 5. The CDR3 has 15 amino acids. The CDR3: CASSPLAGSTDTQYF. The DNA of the CDR3 is TGTGCCAGCAGCCCCCTAGCGGGGTCCACAGATACGCAGTATTTT.

The V and J genes are TRBV19 and TRBJ1-4, with TRBD1 matching 7 bases. This CDR3 comprises 14 residues. Germline CDR1 reads LNHDA; CDR2 reads SQIVND (reference sequence). Trimming took 9 bases from V and 3 from J; bases not matched to a gene: 7. CDR3 sequence (DNA): TGTGCCAGCAATAGGGACAGACCTAATGAAAAACTGTTTTTT. Its translation: CASNRDRPNEKLFF.

The chain carries TRBV25-1 and TRBJ2-7; 8 bases are shared with TRBD2. V gave up 5 bases and J gave up 0 bases; unmatched junction bases: 6. The CDR3 totals 15 residues. Germline V gene sequence: CDR1 MGHDK, CDR2 SYGVNS. The CDR3 here is CASSLRGGASYEQYF. As DNA, the CDR3 is TGTGCCAGCAGTCTCCGGGGGGGGGCCTCCTACGAGCAGTACTTC.

The chain couples TRBV4-3 to TRBJ2-4; 9 bases agree with TRBD2. With V trimmed by 3 bases and J by 2 bases, 11 bases remained unmatched. Germline V lookup: CDR1 LGHNA, CDR2 YSLEER. The CDR3 length is 18 residues. CDR3 sequence reads: CASSHRTSSGDTKNIQYF. CDR3 nucleotides: TGCGCCAGCAGCCACCGGACGTCTAGCGGGGATACCAAAAACATTCAGTACTTC.

This chain joins TRBV2 and TRBJ1-2; D not resolved. Between the trimmed V and J ends, which lost 6 bases and 8 bases, there was a span of 22 bases. Germline V gene sequence: CDR1 SNHLY, CDR2 FYNNEI. This CDR3 contains 15 residues. The CDR3 is CASREITRASNGYTF. The CDR3 bases are TGTGCCAGCAGGGAGATCACGCGGGCAAGTAACGGCTACACCTTC.

V usage is TRBV6-4 and J usage is TRBJ2-1; no definite D call. The CDR3 runs 13 residues. The germline V gene encodes CDR1 MRHNA and CDR2 SNTAGT. The ends were cut back, 6 bases at V and 7 bases at J, with 13 bases in the middle. CDR3 loop: CASSPGSMNEQFF. The CDR3 DNA reads as TGTGCCAGCAGCCCCGGGTCAATGAATGAGCAGTTCTTC.

The CDR3 loop is CASSLEGGYGYTF. In DNA, the CDR3 is TGCGCCAGCAGCCTGGAAGGGGGCTATGGCTACACCTTC. The chain carries TRBV5-1 and TRBJ1-2; D is perhaps TRBD1 (6 bases). CDR1 is SGHRS and CDR2 is YFSETQ in the germline V gene. Trimming cost V 4 bases and J 4 bases, with 11 bases left between them. CDR3 length: 13 residues.

V is TRBV9 and J is TRBJ2-3, with D perhaps matching TRBD2 (6 bases). V was shortened by 3 bases and J by 5 bases, with 13 bases between the two germline ends. The CDR3 sequence is 14 residues long. Germline loops: CDR1 SGDLS, CDR2 YYNGEE. CDR3 loop: CASSGQPGGDTQYF. In DNA, the CDR3 is TGTGCCAGCAGCGGACAGCCCGGGGGAGATACGCAGTATTTT.

The gene calls are TRBV2 and TRBJ1-1; D not resolved. Germline CDR1 and CDR2: SNHLY and FYNNEI. The CDR3 is made up of 12 amino acids. Trimming pared 6 bases from V and 8 bases from J, leaving 13 bases between. The CDR3 DNA sequence: TGTGCCAGCAGATTTAGCGTAAACGAAGCTTTCTTT. Protein product: CASRFSVNEAFF.

This rearrangement joins TRBV27 to TRBJ1-6; D possibly corresponds to TRBD1 (6 bases). V was pared by 4 bases and J by 5 bases, with 9 bases between. The CDR3 totals 14 residues. Germline V gives CDR1 MNHEY, CDR2 SMNVEV (reference sequence). The CDR3 coding sequence is TGTGCCAGCAGTTCACAGGGAAATAATTCACCCCTCCACTTT. This codes for CASSSQGNNSPLHF.

The V and J genes are TRBV9 and TRBJ1-2; the match to TRBD1 covers 11 bases. The CDR3 has 15 residues. The V gene end was trimmed by 4 bases and the J gene end by 5 bases; junction bases not matched to a gene: 7. Germline CDR1 and CDR2: SGDLS and YYNGEE. The CDR3 region is CASSPWTGGLYGYTF. The CDR3 nucleotides are TGTGCCAGCAGCCCCTGGACAGGGGGCCTTTATGGCTACACCTTC.

The chain has TRBV11-2 and TRBJ2-5; D ambiguous. The germline gives CDR1 SGHAT, CDR2 FQNNGV. V shed 1 base and J shed 2 bases, with 5 bases lying between them. CDR3 length: 13 amino acids. The CDR3 region has the DNA TGTGCCAGCAGCTTAGGTCCACAAGAGACCCAGTACTTC. Its protein product is CASSLGPQETQYF.

This sequence joins TRBV5-4 and TRBJ1-4, with TRBD1 matching 7 bases. The V gene's germline CDR1 is SGHNT and CDR2 YYREEE (reference sequence). J lost 5 bases, V lost 0 bases, and 4 bases had no gene match. The CDR3 has 15 amino acids. Written as DNA, the CDR3 is TGTGCCAGCAGCTTGGCAGGGGGAAAAAATGAAAAACTGTTTTTT. Its translation: CASSLAGGKNEKLFF.